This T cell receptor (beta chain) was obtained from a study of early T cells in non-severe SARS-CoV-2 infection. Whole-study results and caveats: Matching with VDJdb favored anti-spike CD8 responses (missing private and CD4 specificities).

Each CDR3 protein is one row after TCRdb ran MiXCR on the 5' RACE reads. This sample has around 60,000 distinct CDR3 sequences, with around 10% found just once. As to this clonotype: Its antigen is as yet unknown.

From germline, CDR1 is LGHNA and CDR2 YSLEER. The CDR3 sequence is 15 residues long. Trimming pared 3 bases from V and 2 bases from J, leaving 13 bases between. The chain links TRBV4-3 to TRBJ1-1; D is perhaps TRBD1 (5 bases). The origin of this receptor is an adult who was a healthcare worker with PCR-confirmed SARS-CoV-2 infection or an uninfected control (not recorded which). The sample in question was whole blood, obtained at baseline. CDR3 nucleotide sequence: TGCGCCAGCAGCCATGCGACCGGGACCAACACTGAAGCTTTCTTT. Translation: CASSHATGTNTEAFF.